This TCR beta chain was captured in a study of cytomegalovirus exposure and HLA in healthy donors. Study conclusions and caveats: TCR beta chains numbering 164 were designated cytomegalovirus-associated. TCR beta sequences reportedly predicted most subjects' HLA-A and HLA-B alleles accurately.

Unrecorded immune exposures were likely, despite nominal health at sampling. The CDR3 is 18 amino acids. Trimming cost V 0 bases and J 2 bases, with 18 bases left between them. Looked up from germline, CDR1 is LGHNA and CDR2 is YSLEER. Regarding this clone: The target antigen is unknown.

Primers included in the PCR were 60 Vbeta and 13 Jbeta primers. The method was immunoSEQ multiplex PCR; TCRdb's version includes in-frame clones alone and lacks a portion of them. The table lists roughly 100,000 clones, approximately 82% of them singletons. The sequenced sample was PBMCs. The chain has TRBV4-3 and TRBJ2-3; D possibly corresponds to TRBD2 (6 bases). The source of this sequence is a man aged 40-49 years in good health and CMV-seropositive. The CDR3 coding sequence is TGCGCCAGCAGCCAAGATTCGGAGGGAACAACTAACACAGATACGCAGTATTTT. The encoded protein is CASSQDSEGTTNTDTQYF.